This TCR beta chain was obtained from a study (dated by TCRdb to the mid-2010s). As for this clonotype: Its antigen target is currently unknown. No base qualities exist here, and no much larger clone lies one base off it.

Including cysteine and phenylalanine, the CDR3 has 17 amino acids. The CDR3 DNA has 51 bases and is translated from base 1. V has 3 bases trimmed and J has 5 bases trimmed; junction bases matching no gene number 6. Library preparation employed RT-PCR. The sequencer listed for this sample is Illumina MiSeq. The public reads were run again by TCRdb, first through fastp at Q25 and then through MiXCR, and only productive beta chains were kept. Every CDR3 protein is listed once, alongside the most common genes and DNA of its rows. For this sample the table gives 550,000 to 750,000 distinct CDR3 sequences, of which 11% to 15% were detected only once. The top ten clonotypes cover roughly 4% of the sample.

This receptor was obtained from a female donor in good health, serving as a healthy control. This chain is built from TRBV12-3 or TRBV12-4 and TRBJ2-2; a stretch of 13 junction bases matches TRBD2. Source material: memory CD4+ T cells from blood. The DNA sequence is TGTGCCAGCAGTTTGGGGACTAGCGGGATTCCTACCGGGGAGCTGTTTTTT. This encodes CASSLGTSGIPTGELFF.